Following are 3 T cell receptor beta chains from one sample sequenced in a study of T-cell memory formation after mild COVID-19. TCRdb ran MiXCR on the 5' RACE reads and lists one entry per CDR3 protein. In the table there are under 700,000 distinct CDR3 sequences, roughly 20% of which are singletons. The sample comprised PBMCs or a T cell subset sorted from them (not recorded which). The receptors were sampled from an adult woman who had mild COVID-19 (a few samples of this study predate the infection). Cell type and time point are not known.

The rearrangement uses TRBV7-2 and TRBJ1-5, with 8 bases identical to TRBD1. This CDR3 is built from 14 residues. J gave up 9 bases and V 6 bases, and 10 bases lay outside the gene matches. The germline CDR1 and CDR2 sequences are SGHTA and FQGNSA. The CDR3 region has the DNA TGTGCCAGCAGTCTGGGGACAGGCGGACTGCCCCAGCATTTT. Translation: CASSLGTGGLPQHF. The whole variable domain, filled in from reference TRBV7-2 and TRBJ1-5, reads GAGVSQSPSNKVTEKGKDVELRCDPISGHTALYWYRQSLGQGLEFLIYFQGNSAPDKSGLPSDRFSAERTGGSVSTLTIQRTQQEDSAVYLCASSLGTGGLPQHFGDGTRLSIL.

The V and J genes are TRBV6-5 and TRBJ2-5; unclear D gene. Germline values: CDR1 MNHEY, CDR2 SVGAGI. Trimming cost V 2 bases and J 5 bases, with 12 bases left between them. This CDR3 has 14 residues. The CDR3 region is CASSYVFGLETQYF. CDR3 sequence (DNA): TGTGCCAGCAGTTACGTCTTCGGGTTGGAGACCCAGTACTTC.

The V call is TRBV11-3, the J call TRBJ2-7, with D possibly TRBD1 on 6 matching bases. CDR3 length equals 15 residues. The germline V gene encodes CDR1 SGHNT and CDR2 YENEEA. V lost 2 bases to trimming and J lost 1 base, with 12 bases between them. Here the CDR3 reads CASSLPGTPSYEQYF. In DNA, the CDR3 is TGTGCCAGCAGCTTACCCGGGACACCATCCTACGAGCAGTACTTC.